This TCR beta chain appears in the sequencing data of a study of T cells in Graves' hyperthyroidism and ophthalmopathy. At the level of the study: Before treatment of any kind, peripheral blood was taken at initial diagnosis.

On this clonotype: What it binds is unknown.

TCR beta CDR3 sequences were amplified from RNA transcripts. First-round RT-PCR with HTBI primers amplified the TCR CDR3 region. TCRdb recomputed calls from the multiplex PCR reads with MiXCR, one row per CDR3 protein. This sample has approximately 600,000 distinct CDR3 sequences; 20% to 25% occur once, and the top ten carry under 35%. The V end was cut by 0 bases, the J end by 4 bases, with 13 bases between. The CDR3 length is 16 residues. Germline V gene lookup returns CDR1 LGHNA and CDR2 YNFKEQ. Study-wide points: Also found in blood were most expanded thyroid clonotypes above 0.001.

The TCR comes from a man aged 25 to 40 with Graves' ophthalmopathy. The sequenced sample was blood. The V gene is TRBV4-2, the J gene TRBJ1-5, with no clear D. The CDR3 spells CASSQDFKELNQPQHF. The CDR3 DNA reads TGTGCCAGCAGCCAAGATTTTAAGGAGCTTAATCAGCCCCAGCATTTT.